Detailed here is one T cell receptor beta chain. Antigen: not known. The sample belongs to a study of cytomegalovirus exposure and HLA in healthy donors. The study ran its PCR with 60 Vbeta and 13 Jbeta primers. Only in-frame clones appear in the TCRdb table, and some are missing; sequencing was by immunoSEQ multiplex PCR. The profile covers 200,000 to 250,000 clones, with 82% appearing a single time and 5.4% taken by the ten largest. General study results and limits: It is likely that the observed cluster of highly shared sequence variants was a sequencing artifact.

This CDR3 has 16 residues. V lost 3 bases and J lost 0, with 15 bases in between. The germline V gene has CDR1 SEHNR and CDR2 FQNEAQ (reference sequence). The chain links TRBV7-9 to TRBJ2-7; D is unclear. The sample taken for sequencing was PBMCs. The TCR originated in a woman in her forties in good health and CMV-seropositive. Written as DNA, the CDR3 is TGTGCCAGCAGCTTCTCCCCTACTTGGAGCTCCTACGAGCAGTACTTC. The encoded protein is CASSFSPTWSSYEQYF.